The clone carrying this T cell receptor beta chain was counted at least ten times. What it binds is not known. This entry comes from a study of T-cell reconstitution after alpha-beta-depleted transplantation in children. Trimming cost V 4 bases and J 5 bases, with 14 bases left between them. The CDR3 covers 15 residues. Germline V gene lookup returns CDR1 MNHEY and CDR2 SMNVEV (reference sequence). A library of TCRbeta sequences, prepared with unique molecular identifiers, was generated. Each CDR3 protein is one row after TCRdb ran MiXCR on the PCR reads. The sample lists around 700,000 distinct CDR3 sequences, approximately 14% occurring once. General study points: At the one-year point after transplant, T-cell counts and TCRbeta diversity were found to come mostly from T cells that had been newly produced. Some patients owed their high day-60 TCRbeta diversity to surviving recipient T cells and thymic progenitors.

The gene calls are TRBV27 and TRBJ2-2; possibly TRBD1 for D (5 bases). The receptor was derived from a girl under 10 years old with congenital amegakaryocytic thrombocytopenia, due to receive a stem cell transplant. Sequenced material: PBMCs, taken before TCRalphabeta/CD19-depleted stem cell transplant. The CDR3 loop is CASSSLPQGTGELFF. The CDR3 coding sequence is TGTGCCAGCAGTTCCCTACCTCAGGGTACCGGGGAGCTGTTTTTT.